What follows are 22 T cell receptor beta chains derived from one specimen sequenced in a study of Graves' ophthalmopathy and Graves' hyperthyroidism. TCR beta CDR3 regions were amplified from RNA transcripts. The workflow started with a first-round RT-PCR run with HTBI primers and then moved on to a second-round multiplex PCR. Using its own MiXCR run on the multiplex PCR reads, TCRdb lists one record per CDR3 protein. The data hold 150,000 to 200,000 distinct CDR3 sequences, with approximately 38% observed a single time. The sequenced material came from peripheral blood. These receptors all stem from a woman aged 40 to 50 with Graves' ophthalmopathy.

The chain links TRBV2 to TRBJ2-7, with D possibly TRBD1 on 5 matching bases. V was clipped by 4 bases and J by 6 bases, with 10 bases between them. The CDR3 consists of 12 residues. Germline lookup yields CDR1 SNHLY and CDR2 FYNNEI. The CDR3 DNA reads as TGTGCCAGCAGTGCGTACAGGACCGAGCAGTACTTC. Translated, it gives CASSAYRTEQYF.

V usage is TRBV29-1 and J usage is TRBJ1-3; D is possibly TRBD1 (6 bases). Per germline, CDR1 SQVTM and CDR2 ANQGSEA. The CDR3 has 12 residues. V shed 4 bases and J shed 7 bases, with 11 bases lying between them. CDR3 region: CSVGQDRNTIYF. The CDR3 coding sequence is TGCAGCGTTGGACAGGACCGCAACACCATATATTTT.

This clonotype was detected ten times or more. The chain recombines TRBV6-2 or TRBV6-3 with TRBJ2-7, with 9 bases matching TRBD1. V was clipped by 6 bases and J by 2 bases; unmatched bases: 14. The CDR3 is 17 amino acids. Per the germline V gene, CDR1 is MNHEY and CDR2 is SVGEGT. As DNA, the CDR3 is TGTGCCAGCAGCAAGGGACAGGGAGGGCTAGCGGCCTACGAGCAGTACTTC. Encoded protein: CASSKGQGGLAAYEQYF.

This chain connects TRBV6-1 to TRBJ2-7, with a tentative D call TRBD2 (5 bases). The CDR3 is made up of 17 amino acids. CDR1 and CDR2 from the germline V gene are MNHNS and SASEGT. V shed 2 bases and J shed 6 bases, with 23 bases lying between them. Here the CDR3 DNA reads TGTGCCAGCAGTGAACGGGTGGACTCCCCCCTCCCGGGCGAGCAGTACTTC. Translation: CASSERVDSPLPGEQYF.

This clonotype has at least ten counts. This rearrangement joins TRBV7-2 to TRBJ2-4; D possibly matches TRBD1 or TRBD2 (5 bases each). Trimming removed 1 base at V and 9 bases at J, with 19 bases between. The CDR3 runs 16 residues. Germline CDR1 and CDR2: SGHTA and FQGNSA. CDR3 amino acids: CASSLVGTDIYGIQYF. CDR3 bases: TGTGCCAGCAGCTTAGTAGGGACGGACATCTACGGCATTCAGTACTTC.

This chain uses TRBV28 with TRBJ2-5; no definite D call. Germline V gene data show CDR1 as MDHEN and CDR2 as SYDVKM. CDR3 length equals 14 residues. Trimming took off 5 bases at V and 7 bases at J, with 17 bases between the two ends. In DNA, the CDR3 is TGTGCCAGCAGTCCCAGTTTGGCTCCCTGGACCCAGTACTTC. Translation gives CASSPSLAPWTQYF.

Many counts were recorded for this clonotype. This chain connects TRBV20-1 to TRBJ2-5, with D tentatively TRBD2 (6 bases). The length of the CDR3 is 13 residues. The germline CDR1 and CDR2 sequences are DFQATT and SNEGSKA (reference sequence). The V end lost 7 bases, the J end lost 4 bases, and 16 bases lay between the germline ends. CDR3 nucleotide sequence: TGCAGTGAGAGGAGGGCTAGCGCAGAGACCCAGTACTTC. Translated, it gives CSERRASAETQYF.

The CDR3 DNA is TGTGCCAGTAGTATTTCTAGCGGGAGACCCGGGGAGCTGTTTTTT. This encodes CASSISSGRPGELFF. This chain joins TRBV19 and TRBJ2-2; 10 bases are shared with TRBD2. Trimming cost V 3 bases and J 6 bases; bases outside gene matches: 4. Germline CDR1 reads LNHDA; CDR2 reads SQIVND (reference sequence). CDR3 size: 15 residues.

In its sample, this clonotype was seen many times. V and J are TRBV6-1 and TRBJ1-2; 7 nucleotides match TRBD1. Germline V gives CDR1 MNHNS, CDR2 SASEGT. V lost 3 bases and J lost 4; bases outside the gene matches: 5. The length of the CDR3 is 14 residues. CDR3 protein: CASSDPGQIYGYTF. In nucleotides, the CDR3 is TGTGCCAGCAGTGACCCGGGACAGATCTATGGCTACACCTTC.

In this sample, this clonotype turned up many times. The chain carries TRBV6-1 and TRBJ1-3; no definite D call. This CDR3 is built from 14 residues. Trimming took off 7 bases at V and 1 base at J, with 11 bases between the two ends. Germline values: CDR1 MNHNS, CDR2 SASEGT. CDR3 protein: CASTRGGSGNTIYF. CDR3 sequence (DNA): TGTGCCAGCACGCGGGGAGGATCTGGAAACACCATATATTTT.

This rearrangement joins TRBV10-1 to TRBJ1-2; 11 nucleotides match TRBD1. The germline V gene has CDR1 WNHNN and CDR2 SYGVQD (reference sequence). CDR3 length: 13 amino acids. The junction had 4 bases not matched to a gene; V was cut back by 5 bases and J by 8 bases. The CDR3 protein is CASSPDRGRGYTF. DNA for the CDR3: TGCGCCAGCAGTCCGGACAGGGGGCGAGGCTACACCTTC.

The chain recombines TRBV19 with TRBJ1-2, with D uncertain. Trimming removed 4 bases from V and 6 bases from J, with 18 bases in between. This CDR3 contains 15 residues. Germline CDR1 and CDR2: LNHDA and SQIVND (reference sequence). CDR3 sequence: CASSTSPIPYDGYTF. In nucleotides, the CDR3 is TGTGCCAGTAGTACGTCCCCAATCCCTTATGATGGCTACACCTTC.

V is TRBV12-3 or TRBV12-4 and J is TRBJ2-7; D is perhaps TRBD1 (6 bases). V was trimmed by 9 bases and J by 3 bases, leaving 15 bases between them. The CDR3 contains 13 residues. The CDR3 DNA reads as TGTGCCAGTTCTACAGGGCCCTACTACGAGCAGTACTTC. It is translated as CASSTGPYYEQYF.

This chain uses TRBV28 with TRBJ2-2, with D possibly TRBD1 on 5 matching bases. The CDR3 spans 13 residues. Trimming shortened V by 2 bases and J by 7 bases, and 8 bases separated the two germline ends. Per germline, CDR1 MDHEN and CDR2 SYDVKM. The CDR3 coding sequence is TGTGCCAGCAGTTTACCAGGGCTCGGGGAGCTGTTTTTT. The encoded protein is CASSLPGLGELFF.

This clonotype has just one count. CDR3 loop: CASSAGQGGGTQYF. In DNA, the CDR3 is TGTGCCAGCAGCGCCGGACAGGGTGGTGGGACCCAGTACTTC. J is TRBJ2-5 and V is TRBV7-9; the match to TRBD1 covers 8 bases. This CDR3 spans 14 amino acids. The V and J ends lost 5 bases and 7 bases, in that order; junction bases with no gene match: 9. CDR1 and CDR2 (germline): SEHNR, FQNEAQ (reference sequence).

Ten or more counts support this clonotype. This sequence joins TRBV20-1 and TRBJ1-2; D is undetermined. The CDR3 has 11 residues. The V end lost 5 bases, the J end lost 1 base, and 5 bases lay between the germline ends. Germline V lookup: CDR1 DFQATT, CDR2 SNEGSKA (reference sequence). CDR3 coding DNA: TGCAGTGCTGCGATTAACTATGGCTACACCTTC. Translated: CSAAINYGYTF.

CDR3 nucleotides: TGTGCCAGTAAAAGGACAACGAACACTGAAGCTTTCTTT. Translated, it gives CASKRTTNTEAFF. This sequence joins TRBV19 and TRBJ1-1; possibly TRBD1 for D (5 bases). The CDR3 has 13 amino acids. Trimming stripped 7 bases from V and 1 base from J, with 10 bases between. The germline CDR1 and CDR2 sequences are LNHDA and SQIVND (reference sequence).

J is TRBJ1-1 and V is TRBV6-1; D is possibly TRBD1 (5 bases). The CDR3 is made up of 14 amino acids. V lost 7 bases and J lost 1, with 13 bases in between. The germline V gene encodes CDR1 MNHNS and CDR2 SASEGT. CDR3 nucleotide sequence: TGTGCCAGCACCGCAGACAGCTCGAACACTGAAGCTTTCTTT. Translated, it gives CASTADSSNTEAFF.

This clonotype showed up many times. The chain combines TRBV27 with TRBJ1-6; tentative D call: TRBD1 (5 bases). The V gene's germline CDR1 is MNHEY and CDR2 SMNVEV (reference sequence). V dropped 4 bases and J dropped 9 bases, with 19 bases sitting between them. The CDR3 loop spans 16 amino acids. The CDR3 region is CASSSAWQGPTSPLHF. In nucleotides, the CDR3 is TGTGCCAGCAGTTCGGCGTGGCAGGGACCAACTTCACCCCTCCACTTT.

This clonotype was detected ten times or more. The chain has TRBV19 and TRBJ2-5; D might be TRBD1 (6 bases). Trimming removed 4 bases at V and 5 bases at J, with 14 bases between. CDR3 length: 14 amino acids. Germline CDR1 LNHDA, CDR2 SQIVND (reference sequence). CDR3 DNA: TGTGCCAGTAGTAAAACAGGGAACTTGGAGACCCAGTACTTC. Translation: CASSKTGNLETQYF.

The chain combines TRBV20-1 with TRBJ2-5; TRBD2 agrees at 11 bases. The germline gives CDR1 DFQATT, CDR2 SNEGSKA (reference sequence). V lost 6 bases, J lost 4 bases, and 7 bases stayed unmatched. The CDR3 is 14 residues long. The CDR3 region is CSAEPGTSGETQYF. CDR3 nucleotide sequence: TGCAGTGCCGAGCCCGGGACTAGCGGAGAGACCCAGTACTTC.

This clonotype was observed many times. The genes are TRBV12-3 or TRBV12-4 and TRBJ1-5, with a weak D call TRBD1 (6 bases). V gave up 3 bases and J gave up 5 bases, with 8 bases separating them. The CDR3 runs 13 residues. CDR3 nucleotide sequence: TGTGCCAGCAGTTTTACAGGGTATCAGCCCCAGCATTTT. Amino acid sequence: CASSFTGYQPQHF.